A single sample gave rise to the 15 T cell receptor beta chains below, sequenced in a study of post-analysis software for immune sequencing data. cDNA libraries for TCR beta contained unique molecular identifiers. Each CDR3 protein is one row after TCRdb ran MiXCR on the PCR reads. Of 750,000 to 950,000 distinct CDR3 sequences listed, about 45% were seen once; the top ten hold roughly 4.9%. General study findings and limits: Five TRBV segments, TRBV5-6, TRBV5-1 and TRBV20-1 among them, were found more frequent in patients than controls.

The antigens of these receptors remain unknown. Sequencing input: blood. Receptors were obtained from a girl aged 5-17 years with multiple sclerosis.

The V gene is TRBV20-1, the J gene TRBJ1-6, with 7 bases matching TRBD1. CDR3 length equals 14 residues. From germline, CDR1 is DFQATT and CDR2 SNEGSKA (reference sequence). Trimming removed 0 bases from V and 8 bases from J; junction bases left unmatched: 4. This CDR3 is CSAREGTDYSPLHF. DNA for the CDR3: TGCAGTGCTAGAGAGGGGACAGATTATTCACCCCTCCACTTT.

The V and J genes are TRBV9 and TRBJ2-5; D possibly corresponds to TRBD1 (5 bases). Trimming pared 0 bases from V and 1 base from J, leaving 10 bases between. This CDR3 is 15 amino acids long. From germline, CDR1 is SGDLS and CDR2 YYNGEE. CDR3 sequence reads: CASSVVPGIQETQYF. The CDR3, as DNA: TGTGCCAGCAGCGTAGTGCCAGGGATCCAAGAGACCCAGTACTTC.

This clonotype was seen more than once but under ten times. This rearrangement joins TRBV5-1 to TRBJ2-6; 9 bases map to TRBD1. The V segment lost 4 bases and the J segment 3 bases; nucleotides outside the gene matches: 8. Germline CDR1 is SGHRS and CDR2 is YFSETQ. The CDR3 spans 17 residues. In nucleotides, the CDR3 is TGCGCCAGCAGCCCACAGGGGGCGATGTATGGGGCCAACGTCCTGACTTTC. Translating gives CASSPQGAMYGANVLTF.

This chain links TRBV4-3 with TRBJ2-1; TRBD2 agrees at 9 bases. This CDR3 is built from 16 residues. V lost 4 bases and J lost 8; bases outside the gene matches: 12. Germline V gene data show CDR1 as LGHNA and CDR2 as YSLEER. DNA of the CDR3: TGCGCCAGCAGCCCAACGACTAGCGGAGGCGGGGATGAGCAGTTCTTC. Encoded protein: CASSPTTSGGGDEQFF.

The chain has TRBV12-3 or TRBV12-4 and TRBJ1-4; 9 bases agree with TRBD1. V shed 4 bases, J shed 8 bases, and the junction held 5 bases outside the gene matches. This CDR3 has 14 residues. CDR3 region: CASSSGQGREKLFF. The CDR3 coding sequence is TGTGCCAGCAGTTCTGGACAGGGGAGGGAAAAACTGTTTTTT.

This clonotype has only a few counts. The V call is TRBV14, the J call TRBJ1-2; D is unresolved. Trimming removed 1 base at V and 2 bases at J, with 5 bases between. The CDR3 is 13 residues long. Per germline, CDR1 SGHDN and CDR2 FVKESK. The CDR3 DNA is TGTGCCAGCAGCCAAGGCAGGAACTATGGCTACACCTTC. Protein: CASSQGRNYGYTF.

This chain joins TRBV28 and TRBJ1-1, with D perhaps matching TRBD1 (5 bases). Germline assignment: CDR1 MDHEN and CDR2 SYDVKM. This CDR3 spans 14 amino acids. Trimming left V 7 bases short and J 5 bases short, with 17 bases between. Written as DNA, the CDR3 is TGTGCCAGCACAATCACTGGGGCGGGGACTGAAGCTTTCTTT. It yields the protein CASTITGAGTEAFF. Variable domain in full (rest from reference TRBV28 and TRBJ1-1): DVKVTQSSRYLVKRTGEKVFLECVQDMDHENMFWYRQDPGLGLRLIYFSYDVKMKEKGDIPEGYSVSREKKERFSLILESASTNQTSMYLCASTITGAGTEAFFGQGTRLTVV.

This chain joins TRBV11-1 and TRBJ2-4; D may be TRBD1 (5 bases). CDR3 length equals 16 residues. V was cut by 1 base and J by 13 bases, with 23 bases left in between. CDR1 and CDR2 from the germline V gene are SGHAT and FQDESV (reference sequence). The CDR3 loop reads CASSLGRVVSYNEQYF. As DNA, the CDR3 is TGTGCCAGCAGCTTAGGCAGGGTGGTATCCTACAATGAGCAGTACTTC.

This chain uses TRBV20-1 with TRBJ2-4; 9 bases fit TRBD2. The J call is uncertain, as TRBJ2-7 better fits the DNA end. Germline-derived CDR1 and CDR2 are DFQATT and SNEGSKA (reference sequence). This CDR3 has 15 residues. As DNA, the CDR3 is TGCAGTGCTAGAGATTTAGCGGGAGTAGGCCACGAGCAGTACTTC. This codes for CSARDLAGVGHEQYF.

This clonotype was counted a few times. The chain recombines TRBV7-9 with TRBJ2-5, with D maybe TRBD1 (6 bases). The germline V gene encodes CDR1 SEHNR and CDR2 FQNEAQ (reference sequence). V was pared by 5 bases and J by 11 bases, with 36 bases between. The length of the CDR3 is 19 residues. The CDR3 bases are TGTGCCAGCAGCCCAAGCGGTTTTTTCAACGGCCAGGCACAGGGAGAGCAGTACTTC. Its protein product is CASSPSGFFNGQAQGEQYF.

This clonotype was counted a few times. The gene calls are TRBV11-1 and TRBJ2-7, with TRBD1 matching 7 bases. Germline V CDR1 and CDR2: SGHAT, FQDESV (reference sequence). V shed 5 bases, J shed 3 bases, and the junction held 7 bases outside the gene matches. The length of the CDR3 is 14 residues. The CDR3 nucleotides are TGTGCCAGCAGCCGACCCGGGACAGTCTACGAGCAGTACTTC. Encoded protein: CASSRPGTVYEQYF.

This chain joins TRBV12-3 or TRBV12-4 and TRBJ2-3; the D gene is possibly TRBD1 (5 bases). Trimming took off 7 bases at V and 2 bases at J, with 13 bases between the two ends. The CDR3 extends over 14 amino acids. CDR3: CASTPGSTTDTQYF. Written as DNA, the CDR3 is TGTGCCAGCACCCCAGGGTCAACCACAGATACGCAGTATTTT.

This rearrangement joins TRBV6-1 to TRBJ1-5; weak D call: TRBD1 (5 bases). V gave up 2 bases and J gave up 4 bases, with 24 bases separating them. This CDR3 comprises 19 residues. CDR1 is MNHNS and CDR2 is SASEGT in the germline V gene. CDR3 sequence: CASSEIPTWTQGQNQPQHF. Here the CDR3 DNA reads TGTGCCAGCAGTGAAATCCCTACCTGGACCCAAGGACAAAATCAGCCCCAGCATTTT.

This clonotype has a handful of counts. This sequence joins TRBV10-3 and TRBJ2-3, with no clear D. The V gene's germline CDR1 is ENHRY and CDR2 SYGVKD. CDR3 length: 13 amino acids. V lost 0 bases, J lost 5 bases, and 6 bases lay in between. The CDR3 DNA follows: TGTGCCATCAGTGAGTCGAGTCTAGATACGCAGTATTTT. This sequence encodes CAISESSLDTQYF.

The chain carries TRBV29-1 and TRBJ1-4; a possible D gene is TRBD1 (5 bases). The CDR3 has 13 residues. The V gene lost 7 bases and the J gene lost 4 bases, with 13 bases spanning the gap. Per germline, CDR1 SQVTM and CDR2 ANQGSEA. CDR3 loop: CSGGTANNEKLFF. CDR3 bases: TGCAGCGGGGGGACGGCAAATAATGAAAAACTGTTTTTT.